These 23 T cell receptor beta chains were sequenced from one sample in a study of T cell responses to AZD1222 COVID-19 vaccine. The assay was immunoSEQ multiplex PCR, and TCRdb's table has in-frame clones only and misses some. In the table there are 95,000 to 150,000 clones, roughly 91% of which are singletons. This specimen consisted of peripheral blood, obtained on day 0 of MenACWY control vaccination. The receptors come from an adult in good health.

Only one count was recorded for this clone. The rearrangement joins TRBV6-5 to TRBJ2-2, with D perhaps given as TRBD1 or TRBD2 (5 bases each). Trimming removed 2 bases from V and 8 bases from J, with 15 bases in between. In germline, CDR1 is MNHEY, CDR2 SVGAGI. The CDR3 is made up of 15 amino acids. The CDR3 DNA sequence: TGTGCCAGCAGTTACGGGACCACGGGGATGGGGGAGCTGTTTTTT. Encoded protein: CASSYGTTGMGELFF.

This chain connects TRBV7-8 to TRBJ2-5, with D perhaps TRBD2 (6 bases). The V gene lost 9 bases and the J gene lost 4 bases, with 21 bases spanning the gap. This CDR3 contains 15 residues. CDR1 is SGHVS and CDR2 is FQNEAQ in the germline V gene. CDR3 amino acids: CASTLAGTIGETQYF. The CDR3, as DNA: TGTGCCAGTACCCTTGCGGGAACGATTGGAGAGACCCAGTACTTC.

The chain recombines TRBV19 with TRBJ2-6; TRBD1 aligns across 10 bases. The trim removed 7 bases at V and 2 bases at J, leaving 5 bases unmatched. In germline, CDR1 is LNHDA, CDR2 SQIVND (reference sequence). The CDR3 runs 16 residues. CDR3 protein: CASTDRGAAGANVLTF. Written as DNA, the CDR3 is TGTGCCAGTACGGACAGGGGGGCAGCTGGGGCCAACGTCCTGACTTTC.

This sequence joins TRBV19 and TRBJ1-1; TRBD1 is a possible D gene (6 bases). The CDR3 contains 14 residues. V was clipped by 3 bases and J by 1 base, with 9 bases between them. Germline CDR1 reads LNHDA; CDR2 reads SQIVND (reference sequence). The CDR3 is CASSMGTQNTEAFF. The CDR3 nucleotides read TGTGCCAGTAGTATGGGGACACAGAACACTGAAGCTTTCTTT.

The V and J genes are TRBV6-4 and TRBJ2-3; a weak D match, TRBD1 (6 bases). The CDR3 runs to 14 residues. The germline V gene encodes CDR1 MRHNA and CDR2 SNTAGT. The V and J ends lost 6 bases and 0 bases respectively, with 10 bases between them. CDR3: CASSVDRSTDTQYF. CDR3 in DNA: TGTGCCAGCAGCGTAGACAGGAGCACAGATACGCAGTATTTT.

The chain joins TRBV2 to TRBJ1-1, with 8 bases matching TRBD1. The CDR3 length is 15 residues. Germline lookup yields CDR1 SNHLY and CDR2 FYNNEI. V dropped 6 bases and J dropped 1; count of bases not matched to a gene: 7. CDR3 sequence (DNA): TGTGCCAGCAGATCCCTAGGACAGGGGAACACTGAAGCTTTCTTT. It encodes CASRSLGQGNTEAFF.

The gene calls are TRBV10-3 and TRBJ2-7, with 8 bases lining up with TRBD1. The CDR3 spans 13 residues. Germline assignment: CDR1 ENHRY and CDR2 SYGVKD. Losses at the gene ends were 5 bases for V and 4 bases for J; bases not matched to a gene: 4. CDR3 DNA sequence: TGTGCCATCAGTCCAGGGGGCTCTTACGAGCAGTACTTC. Translating gives CAISPGGSYEQYF.

The chain employs TRBV6-2 or TRBV6-3 and TRBJ2-7, with TRBD1 as a possible D gene (6 bases). V lost 5 bases to trimming and J lost 3 bases, with 11 bases between them. CDR1 and CDR2 from the germline V gene are MNHEY and SVGEGT. CDR3 length: 13 amino acids. DNA of the CDR3: TGTGCCAGCAGTCCAGGGGCCTTCTACGAGCAGTACGTC. It encodes CASSPGAFYEQYV.

This clone was counted a single time. The chain recombines TRBV10-2 with TRBJ1-5; 8 positions match TRBD1. The germline V gene has CDR1 WSHSY and CDR2 SAAADI. The V segment lost 6 bases and the J segment 4 bases; nucleotides outside the gene matches: 5. There are 14 residues in the CDR3. The CDR3 nucleotides read TGCGCCAGCAGGGAGGGACAGGTAAATCAGCCCCAGCATTTT. Encoded protein: CASREGQVNQPQHF.

The rearrangement uses TRBV28 and TRBJ1-2; D remains unclear. CDR1 and CDR2 from the germline V gene are MDHEN and SYDVKM. This CDR3 comprises 13 residues. Between the trimmed V and J ends, which lost 6 bases and 5 bases, there was a span of 13 bases. CDR3 protein: CASSTGPDYGYTF. CDR3 coding DNA: TGTGCCAGCAGCACCGGGCCGGATTATGGCTACACCTTC.

The V gene is TRBV5-4, the J gene TRBJ2-2, with TRBD2 identical over 7 bases. Germline V gives CDR1 SGHNT, CDR2 YYREEE (reference sequence). With 4 bases clipped from V and 4 bases from J, the junction kept 7 bases outside the gene matches. The CDR3 spans 15 residues. The CDR3 sequence: CASSPGLGLTGELFF. The CDR3 nucleotides read TGTGCCAGCAGCCCTGGACTAGGACTCACCGGGGAGCTGTTTTTT.

The V call is TRBV7-9, the J call TRBJ1-1; 9 bases align to TRBD1. J lost 1 base, V lost 5 bases, and 8 bases had no gene match. The germline CDR1 and CDR2 sequences are SEHNR and FQNEAQ (reference sequence). This CDR3 has 16 residues. The CDR3: CASSQWTGAKNTEAFF. The CDR3 bases are TGTGCCAGCAGCCAATGGACAGGGGCAAAGAACACTGAAGCTTTCTTT.

The chain has TRBV10-2 and TRBJ1-5; D is possibly TRBD1 (6 bases). CDR1 is WSHSY, CDR2 SAAADI, per germline. Between the trimmed V and J ends, which lost 2 bases and 7 bases, there was a span of 9 bases. This CDR3 is built from 13 residues. The CDR3 sequence: CASSEGGFQPQHF. In DNA form, the CDR3 reads TGCGCCAGCAGTGAGGGGGGCTTCCAGCCCCAGCATTTT.

The chain links TRBV7-2 to TRBJ1-1; D is ambiguous. Trimming left V 1 base short and J 0 bases short, with 6 bases between. There are 14 residues in the CDR3. Germline lookup yields CDR1 SGHTA and CDR2 FQGNSA. The CDR3 DNA is TGTGCCAGCAGCTTAGTTGTCTTGAACACTGAAGCTTTCTTT. Translation gives CASSLVVLNTEAFF.

The chain carries TRBV7-9 and TRBJ1-2, with TRBD1 as a possible D gene (6 bases). V lost 4 bases, J lost 8 bases, and 23 bases lay in between. The CDR3 runs to 16 residues. CDR1 is SEHNR, CDR2 FQNEAQ, per germline (reference sequence). CDR3 nucleotide sequence: TGTGCCAGCAGCTCTCCCCCAACAGGGTGGGGAGAGGGCTACACCTTC. This encodes CASSSPPTGWGEGYTF. Looking up the rest from reference TRBV7-9 and TRBJ1-2 gives the full variable domain: DTGVSQNPRHKITKRGQNVTFRCDPISEHNRLYWYRQTLGQGPEFLTYFQNEAQLEKSRLLSDRFSAERPKGSFSTLEIQRTEQGDSAMYLCASSSPPTGWGEGYTFGSGTRLTVV.

V is TRBV6-2 or TRBV6-3 and J is TRBJ2-5; 7 bases line up with TRBD1. Germline CDR1 is MNHEY and CDR2 is SVGEGT. The junction had 8 bases not matched to a gene; V was cut back by 5 bases and J by 5 bases. The CDR3 is 14 residues long. The CDR3 DNA sequence: TGTGCCAGCAGTCGGGTCACACAGGGGGAGACCCAGTACTTC. This sequence encodes CASSRVTQGETQYF.

This chain joins TRBV3-1 (or the pseudogene TRBV3-2) and TRBJ1-6; the D is unclear. Germline loops: CDR1 LGHDT, CDR2 YNNKEL (reference sequence). The length of the CDR3 is 12 residues. The V end was cut by 2 bases, the J end by 7 bases, with 3 bases between. Here the CDR3 DNA reads TGTGCCAGCAGCCAAAGGAATTCACCCCTCCACTTT. Translated, it gives CASSQRNSPLHF.

V usage is TRBV7-9 and J usage is TRBJ2-1, with D possibly TRBD2 on 5 matching bases. Trimming cost V 8 bases and J 3 bases, with 8 bases left between them. The germline CDR1 and CDR2 sequences are SEHNR and FQNEAQ (reference sequence). The length of the CDR3 is 12 residues. The CDR3 here is CASGRGYNEQFF. In DNA, the CDR3 is TGTGCCAGCGGGAGAGGCTACAATGAGCAGTTCTTC.

V is TRBV18 and J is TRBJ2-7, with 8 bases aligning to TRBD2. This CDR3 has 17 residues. Germline assignment: CDR1 KGHSH and CDR2 LQKENI. With 9 bases clipped from V and 2 bases from J, the junction kept 18 bases outside the gene matches. CDR3 amino acids: CASSTRVGRATTYEQYF. For the CDR3, the DNA is TGTGCCAGTTCCACCCGTGTCGGGAGGGCCACGACCTACGAGCAGTACTTC.

This chain connects TRBV2 to TRBJ2-7; 7 nucleotides match TRBD1. The CDR3 runs 15 residues. V shed 8 bases, J shed 2 bases, and the junction held 12 bases outside the gene matches. The germline CDR1 and CDR2 sequences are SNHLY and FYNNEI. The CDR3 protein is CASGRPGTVAYEQYV. Written as DNA, the CDR3 is TGTGCCAGCGGACGGCCCGGGACAGTCGCCTACGAGCAGTACGTC.

The gene calls are TRBV9 and TRBJ2-2; a weak D match, TRBD2 (6 bases). The CDR3 covers 16 residues. Between the trimmed V and J ends, which lost 1 base and 0 bases, there was a span of 10 bases. CDR1 is SGDLS and CDR2 is YYNGEE in the germline V gene. DNA for the CDR3: TGTGCCAGCAGCGTATTCCGGACTACGAACACCGGGGAGCTGTTTTTT. Amino acid sequence: CASSVFRTTNTGELFF.

The rearrangement links TRBV10-2 to TRBJ1-1; D is ambiguous. Trimming removed 3 bases at V and 5 bases at J, with 10 bases between. Germline-derived CDR1 and CDR2 are WSHSY and SAAADI. The CDR3 length is 13 residues. DNA of the CDR3: TGCGCCAGCAGTGACAACCCCGGAACTGAAGCTTTCTTT. This translates into CASSDNPGTEAFF.

This rearrangement joins TRBV28 to TRBJ1-3; TRBD1 matches at 7 bases. V shed 6 bases and J 0 bases; nucleotides not matched to a gene: 11. Germline-derived CDR1 and CDR2 are MDHEN and SYDVKM. The CDR3 runs 17 residues. The CDR3 spells CASSPWDSSSSGNTIYF. The CDR3 DNA follows: TGTGCCAGCAGCCCTTGGGACAGCTCGAGCTCTGGAAACACCATATATTTT.